This paragraph reports one T cell receptor beta chain. The data stem from a study of blood T cell repertoires in COVID-19. On the study more broadly: The study drew acute and convalescent COVID-19 samples from the United States, Italy and Spain. Nucleic acid was either cDNA or gDNA, and it came from T cells, B-cell-depleted T cells, or PBMCs.

Authors' methods: How many nucleated cells were present was estimated from reference gene primer amplification. TCRdb's table, derived via immunoSEQ multiplex PCR, lists solely in-frame clones and lacks some. V and J calls and clone size are those listed in that table; D and trimming were worked out from the DNA. The table records roughly 100,000 clones, around 90% of them present only once. The CDR3 is made up of 13 amino acids. V was clipped by 6 bases and J by 1 base; unmatched bases: 2. The genes are TRBV23-1 and TRBJ1-1; 7 bases fit TRBD1. TRBV23-1 is placed among ORFs of uncertain function. The receptor's source is a man aged 50 or older with active or convalescent COVID-19. The sample consisted of peripheral blood. The DNA of the CDR3 is TGCGCCAGCAGAGGGACAGCGAACACTGAAGCTTTCTTT. Residues: CASRGTANTEAFF.